This T cell receptor (beta chain) was identified during a study of radiotherapy plus CTLA-4 blockade in lung cancer. Profiled with immunoSEQ multiplex PCR; TCRdb holds only in-frame clones, not every one. The sample holds more than 40,000 clones; 65% to 75% are singletons and the top ten take around a quarter. Germline-derived CDR1 and CDR2 are SGHVS and FNYEAQ. The CDR3 runs 15 residues. Trimming removed 4 bases from V and 0 bases from J, with 9 bases in between. The chain joins TRBV7-6 to TRBJ2-2; tentative D call: TRBD1 (6 bases). The receptor was isolated from a human donor with non-small cell lung cancer who had a partial response to radiotherapy plus ipilimumab. This specimen was peripheral blood, taken from a patient treated with radiotherapy plus ipilimumab. The CDR3 loop reads CASSSGTTNTGELFF. CDR3 nucleotide sequence: TGTGCCAGCAGCTCCGGGACAACGAACACCGGGGAGCTGTTTTTT.